This T cell receptor (beta chain) was sequenced during a study of Graves' ophthalmopathy and Graves' hyperthyroidism. RNA transcripts served as template for amplifying TCR beta CDR3 sequences. An initial RT-PCR round employing HTBI primers preceded a second-round multiplex PCR. MiXCR, applied by TCRdb to the multiplex PCR reads, yields one record per CDR3 protein. Seen here are about 740,000 distinct CDR3 sequences, approximately 40% observed once, and the top ten hold roughly 46%. The sample holds many counts of this clonotype. If patients had other autoimmune diseases, uncontrolled infections, pregnancy or lactation, they were excluded. Patients were diagnosed from clinical symptoms, serum thyroxine, TRAb, thyroid ultrasound and orbital computed tomography. Germline loops: CDR1 SNHLY, CDR2 FYNNEI. The junction had 5 bases not matched to a gene; V was cut back by 7 bases and J by 0 bases. This CDR3 comprises 14 residues.

The chain joins TRBV2 to TRBJ1-1; 7 bases line up with TRBD1. Sequenced: peripheral blood. This TCR was recovered from an adult man with Graves' ophthalmopathy. The CDR3 loop is CASITGQLNTEAFF. The CDR3 region has the DNA TGTGCCAGCATTACGGGACAGCTGAACACTGAAGCTTTCTTT.